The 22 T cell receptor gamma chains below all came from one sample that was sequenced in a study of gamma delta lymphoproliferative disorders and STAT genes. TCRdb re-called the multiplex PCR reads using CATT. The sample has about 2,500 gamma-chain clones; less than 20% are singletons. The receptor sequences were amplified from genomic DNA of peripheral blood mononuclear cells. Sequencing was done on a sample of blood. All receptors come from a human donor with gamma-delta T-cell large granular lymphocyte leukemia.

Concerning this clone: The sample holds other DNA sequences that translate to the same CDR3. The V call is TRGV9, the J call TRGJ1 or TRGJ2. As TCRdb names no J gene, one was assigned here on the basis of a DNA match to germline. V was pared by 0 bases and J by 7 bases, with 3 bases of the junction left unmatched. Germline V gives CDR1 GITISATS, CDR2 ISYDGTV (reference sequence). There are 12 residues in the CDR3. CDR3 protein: CALWEVGYKKLF. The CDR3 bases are TGTGCCTTGTGGGAGGTGGGGTATAAGAAACTCTTT.

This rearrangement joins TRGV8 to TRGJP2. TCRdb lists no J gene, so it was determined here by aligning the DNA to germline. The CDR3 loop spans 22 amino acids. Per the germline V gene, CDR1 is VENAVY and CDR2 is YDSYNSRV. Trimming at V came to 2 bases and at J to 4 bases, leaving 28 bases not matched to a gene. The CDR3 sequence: CATWDTIHHCCLITASDWIKTF. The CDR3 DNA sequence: TGTGCCACCTGGGATACAATCCACCACTGCTGTCTTATTACCGCTAGTGATTGGATCAAGACGTTT.

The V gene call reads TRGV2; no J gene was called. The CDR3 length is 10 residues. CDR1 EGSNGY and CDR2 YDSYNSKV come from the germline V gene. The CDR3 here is CATWDGLALF. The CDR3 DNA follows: TGTGCCACCTGGGACGGGCTAGCACTCTTT.

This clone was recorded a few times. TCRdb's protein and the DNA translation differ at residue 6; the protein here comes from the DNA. CDR3 protein: CATWDRRNYKKLF. The CDR3 DNA reads TGTGCCACCTGGGACAGGCGGAATTATAAGAAACTCTTT. This chain links TRGV5 with TRGJ1 or TRGJ2. The J gene is absent in TCRdb and was assigned here via DNA matching to germline. The CDR3 extends over 13 amino acids. V lost 0 bases and J lost 5; bases outside the gene matches: 4. CDR1 and CDR2 from the germline V gene are VINAFY and YDVSNSKD.

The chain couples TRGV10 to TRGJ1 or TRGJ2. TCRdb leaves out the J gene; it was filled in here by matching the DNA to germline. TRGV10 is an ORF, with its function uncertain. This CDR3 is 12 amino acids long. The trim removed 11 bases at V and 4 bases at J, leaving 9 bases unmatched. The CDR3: CAAPPLYYKKLF. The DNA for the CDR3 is TGTGCTGCGCCCCCACTCTATTATAAGAAACTCTTT.

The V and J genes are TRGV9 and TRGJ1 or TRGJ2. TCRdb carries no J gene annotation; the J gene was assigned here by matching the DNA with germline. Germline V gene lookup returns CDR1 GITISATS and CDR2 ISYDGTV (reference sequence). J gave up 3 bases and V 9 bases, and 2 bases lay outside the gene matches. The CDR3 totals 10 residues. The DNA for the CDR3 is TGTGCCTTGAGTTATTATAAGAAACTCTTT. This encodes CALSYYKKLF.

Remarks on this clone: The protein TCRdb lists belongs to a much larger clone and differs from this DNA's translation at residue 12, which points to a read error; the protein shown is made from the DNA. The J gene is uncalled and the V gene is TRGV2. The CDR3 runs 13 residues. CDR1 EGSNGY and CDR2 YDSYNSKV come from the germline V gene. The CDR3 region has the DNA TGTGCCACCTGGGACGGGCGATGGGGGTTCAAGCTATTT. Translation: CATWDGRWGFKLF.

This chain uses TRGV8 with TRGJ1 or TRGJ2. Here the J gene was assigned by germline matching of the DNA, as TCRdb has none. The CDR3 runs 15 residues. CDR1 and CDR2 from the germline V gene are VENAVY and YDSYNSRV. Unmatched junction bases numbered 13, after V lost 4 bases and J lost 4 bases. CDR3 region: CATWEHSPLYYKKLF. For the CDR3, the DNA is TGTGCCACCTGGGAGCATTCCCCCCTCTATTATAAGAAACTCTTT.

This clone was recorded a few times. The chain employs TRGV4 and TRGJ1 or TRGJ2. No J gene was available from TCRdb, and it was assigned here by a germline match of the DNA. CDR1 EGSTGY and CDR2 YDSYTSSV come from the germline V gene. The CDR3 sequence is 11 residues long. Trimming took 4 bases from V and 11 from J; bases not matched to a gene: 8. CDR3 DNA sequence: TGTGCCACCTGGGACGGCGGGGAGAAACTCTTT. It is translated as CATWDGGEKLF.

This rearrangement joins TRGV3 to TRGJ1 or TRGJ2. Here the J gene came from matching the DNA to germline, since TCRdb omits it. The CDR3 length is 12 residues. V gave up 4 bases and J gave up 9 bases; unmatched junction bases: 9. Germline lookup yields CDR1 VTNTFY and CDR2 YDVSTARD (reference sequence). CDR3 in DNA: TGTGCCACCTGGGATGCCACGCTTAAGAAACTCTTT. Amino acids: CATWDATLKKLF.

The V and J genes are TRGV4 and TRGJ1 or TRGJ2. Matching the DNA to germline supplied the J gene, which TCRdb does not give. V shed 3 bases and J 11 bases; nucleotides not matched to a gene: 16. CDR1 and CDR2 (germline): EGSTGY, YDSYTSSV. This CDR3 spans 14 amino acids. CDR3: CATWDSFEVLEKLF. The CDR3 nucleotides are TGTGCCACCTGGGATAGTTTCGAGGTTTTGGAGAAACTCTTT.

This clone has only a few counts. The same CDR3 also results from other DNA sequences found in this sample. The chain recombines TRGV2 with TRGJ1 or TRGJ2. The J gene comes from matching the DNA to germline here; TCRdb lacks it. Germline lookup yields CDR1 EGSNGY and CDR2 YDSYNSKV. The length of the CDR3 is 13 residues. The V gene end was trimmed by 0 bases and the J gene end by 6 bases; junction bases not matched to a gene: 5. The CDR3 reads CATWDGPRYKKLF. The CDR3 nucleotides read TGTGCCACCTGGGACGGGCCCCGTTATAAGAAACTCTTT.

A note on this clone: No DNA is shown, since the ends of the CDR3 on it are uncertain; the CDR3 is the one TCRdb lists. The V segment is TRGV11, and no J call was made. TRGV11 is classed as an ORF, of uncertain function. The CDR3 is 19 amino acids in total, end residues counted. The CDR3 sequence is CTTVPAGLGTSPNYYKKLF.

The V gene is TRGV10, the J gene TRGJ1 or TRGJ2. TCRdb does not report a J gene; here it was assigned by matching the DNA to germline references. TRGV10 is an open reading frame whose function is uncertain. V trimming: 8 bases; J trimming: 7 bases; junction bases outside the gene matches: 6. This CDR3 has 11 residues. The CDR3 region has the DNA TGTGCTGCGTGGGATTGCTATAAGAAACTCTTT. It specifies CAAWDCYKKLF.

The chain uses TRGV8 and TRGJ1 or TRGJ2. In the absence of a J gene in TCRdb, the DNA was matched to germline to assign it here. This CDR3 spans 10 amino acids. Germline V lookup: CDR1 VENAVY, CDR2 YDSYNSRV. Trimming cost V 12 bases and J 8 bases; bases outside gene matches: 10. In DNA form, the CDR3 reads TGTGCCCATACATCGAATAAGAAACTCTTT. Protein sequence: CAHTSNKKLF.

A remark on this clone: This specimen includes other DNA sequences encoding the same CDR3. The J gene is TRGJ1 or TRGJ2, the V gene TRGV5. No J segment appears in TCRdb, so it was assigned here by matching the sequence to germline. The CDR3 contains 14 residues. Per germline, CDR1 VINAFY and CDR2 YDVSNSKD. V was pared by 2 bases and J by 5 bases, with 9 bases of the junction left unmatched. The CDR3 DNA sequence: TGTGCCACCTGGGACACCCGTGGGGATTATAAGAAACTCTTT. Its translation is CATWDTRGDYKKLF.

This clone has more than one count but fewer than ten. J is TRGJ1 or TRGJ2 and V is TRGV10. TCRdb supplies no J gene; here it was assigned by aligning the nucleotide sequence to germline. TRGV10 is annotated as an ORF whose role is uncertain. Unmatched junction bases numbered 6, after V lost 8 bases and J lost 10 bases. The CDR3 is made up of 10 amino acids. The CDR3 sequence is CAAWAWKKLF. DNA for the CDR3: TGTGCTGCGTGGGCCTGGAAGAAACTCTTT.

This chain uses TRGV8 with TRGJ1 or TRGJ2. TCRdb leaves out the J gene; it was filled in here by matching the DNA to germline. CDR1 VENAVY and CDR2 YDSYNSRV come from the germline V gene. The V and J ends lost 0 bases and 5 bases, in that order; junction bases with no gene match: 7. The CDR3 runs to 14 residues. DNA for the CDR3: TGTGCCACCTGGGATAGGGGTGTGGATTATAAGAAACTCTTT. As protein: CATWDRGVDYKKLF.

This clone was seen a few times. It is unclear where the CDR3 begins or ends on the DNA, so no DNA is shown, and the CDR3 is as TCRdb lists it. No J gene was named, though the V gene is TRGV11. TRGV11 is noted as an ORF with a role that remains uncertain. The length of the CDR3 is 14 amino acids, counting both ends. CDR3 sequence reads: CTTVPAGTDGKKLF.

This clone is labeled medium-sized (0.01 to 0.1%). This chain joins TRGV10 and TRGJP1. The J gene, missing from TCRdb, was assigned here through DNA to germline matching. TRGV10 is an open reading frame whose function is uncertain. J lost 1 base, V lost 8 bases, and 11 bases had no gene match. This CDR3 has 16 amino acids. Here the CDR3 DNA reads TGTGCTGCGTGGGATTATATGGGTACCACTGGTTGGTTCAAGATATTT. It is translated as CAAWDYMGTTGWFKIF.

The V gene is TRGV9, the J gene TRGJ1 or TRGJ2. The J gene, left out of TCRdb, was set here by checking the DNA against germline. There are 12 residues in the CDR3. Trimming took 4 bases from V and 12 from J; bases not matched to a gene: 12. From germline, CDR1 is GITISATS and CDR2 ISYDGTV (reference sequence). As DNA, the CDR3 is TGTGCCTTGTGGGACCTCCCTAGTGGGAAACTCTTT. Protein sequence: CALWDLPSGKLF.

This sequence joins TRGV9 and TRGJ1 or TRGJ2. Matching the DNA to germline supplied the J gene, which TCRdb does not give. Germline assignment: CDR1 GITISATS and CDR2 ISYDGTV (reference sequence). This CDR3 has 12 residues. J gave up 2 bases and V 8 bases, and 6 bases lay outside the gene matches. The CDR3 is CALSPYYYKKLF. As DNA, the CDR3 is TGTGCCTTGTCCCCCTATTATTATAAGAAACTCTTT.